The subject of this entry is one T cell receptor beta chain. Its target is unknown. These data come from a study of cytomegalovirus exposure and HLA in healthy donors. Germline CDR1 and CDR2: SGHAT and FQDESV (reference sequence). V shed 4 bases and J 5 bases; nucleotides not matched to a gene: 5. The CDR3 is 14 amino acids. PCR primers comprised 60 Vbeta and 13 Jbeta primers. Using immunoSEQ multiplex PCR, the repertoire was profiled, and TCRdb retains in-frame clones only, with some absent. The data show 100,000 to 150,000 clones, with approximately 80% seen just once and around 4% held by the top ten. Study conclusions and caveats: An apparent linkage of common viral pathogens to several of the most significant clusters emerged in a later analysis. A later analysis reportedly found fewer N-insertions in an Asian-associated ancestry cluster than the roughly 680-donor mean. Highly shared sequence variants in one cluster were likely a sequencing artifact.

Sequencing input: PBMCs. The source of this sequence is a middle-aged man in good health and CMV-seronegative. This chain links TRBV11-1 with TRBJ2-5, with TRBD1 matching 9 bases. CDR3 DNA: TGTGCCAGCAGCTCCCACAGGGGGCGGGAGACCCAGTACTTC. The encoded protein is CASSSHRGRETQYF.